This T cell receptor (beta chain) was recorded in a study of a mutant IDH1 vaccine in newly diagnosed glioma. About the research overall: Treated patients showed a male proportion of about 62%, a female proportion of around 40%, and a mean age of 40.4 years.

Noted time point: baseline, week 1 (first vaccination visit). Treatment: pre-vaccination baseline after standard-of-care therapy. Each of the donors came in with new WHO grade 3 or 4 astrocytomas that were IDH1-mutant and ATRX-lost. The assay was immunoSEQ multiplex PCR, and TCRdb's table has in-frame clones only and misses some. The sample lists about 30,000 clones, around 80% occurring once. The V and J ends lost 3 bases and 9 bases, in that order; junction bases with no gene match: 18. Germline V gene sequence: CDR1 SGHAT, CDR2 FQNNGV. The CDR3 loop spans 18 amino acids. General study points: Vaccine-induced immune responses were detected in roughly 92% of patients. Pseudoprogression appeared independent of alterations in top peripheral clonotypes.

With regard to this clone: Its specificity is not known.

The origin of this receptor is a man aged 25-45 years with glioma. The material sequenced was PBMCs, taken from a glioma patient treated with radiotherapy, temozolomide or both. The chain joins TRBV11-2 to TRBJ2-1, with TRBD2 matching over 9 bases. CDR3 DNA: TGTGCCAGCAGCTTTCCCGGGAGCGGCGGGAGGGCCCGGGGTGAGCAGTTCTTC. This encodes CASSFPGSGGRARGEQFF.